The 25 T cell receptor beta chains given below trace back to one sample, sequenced in a study of blood T cell repertoires in COVID-19. The method was immunoSEQ multiplex PCR; TCRdb's version includes in-frame clones alone and lacks a portion of them. The data contain around 100,000 clones, about nine tenths of them seen just once; the ten biggest clones take up roughly 5.6%. The sequenced sample consisted of peripheral blood. The receptor source for this set is a woman in her 50s with COVID-19, enrolled during active disease.

This rearrangement joins TRBV6-5 to TRBJ2-2; TRBD1 might be the D (6 bases). The germline V gene has CDR1 MNHEY and CDR2 SVGAGI. V shed 0 bases and J shed 6 bases, with 11 bases lying between them. This CDR3 comprises 15 residues. CDR3 amino acids: CASSYSGAGAGELFF. CDR3 sequence (DNA): TGTGCCAGCAGTTACTCGGGGGCAGGCGCCGGGGAGCTGTTTTTT.

The chain carries TRBV19 and TRBJ2-7, with 9 nucleotides matching TRBD1. The germline V gene encodes CDR1 LNHDA and CDR2 SQIVND (reference sequence). V shed 8 bases, J shed 3 bases, and the junction held 11 bases outside the gene matches. The CDR3 is 15 amino acids. The chain's CDR3 is CASRAQGASHYEQYF. The CDR3, as DNA: TGTGCCAGTCGCGCACAGGGGGCGAGTCACTACGAGCAGTACTTC.

This clone was recorded once. The junction does not match germline at one end; this may be a read error. V and J are TRBV6-5 and TRBJ1-1; D unclear. This CDR3 has 15 amino acids. CDR1 is MNHEY, CDR2 SVGAGI, per germline. The CDR3 DNA sequence: TGTGCCAGCAGTTACTCGAGGCAGATGAACACTAAAGCTTTCTTT. Translated: CASSYSRQMNTKAFF.

The rearrangement joins TRBV6-1 to TRBJ1-2; D may be TRBD1 (5 bases). Germline CDR1 is MNHNS and CDR2 is SASEGT. The CDR3 loop spans 15 amino acids. V was pared by 3 bases and J by 10 bases, with 21 bases between. The CDR3 is CASSEANRDYKDYTF. The CDR3 nucleotides read TGTGCCAGCAGTGAGGCCAATAGGGACTATAAGGACTACACCTTC.

J is TRBJ2-2 and V is TRBV30, with TRBD1 as a possible D gene (6 bases). V lost 2 bases to trimming and J lost 0 bases, with 10 bases between them. Germline V gene sequence: CDR1 GTSNPN, CDR2 SVGIG (reference sequence). CDR3 length equals 15 residues. Here the CDR3 reads CAWSKQGSNTGELFF. The CDR3 nucleotides read TGTGCCTGGAGTAAACAGGGATCGAACACCGGGGAGCTGTTTTTT.

CDR3 DNA: TGCGCCAGCAGCCATCCTCCGGCGGGGGTGAACACCGGGGAGCTGTTTTTT. Its protein product is CASSHPPAGVNTGELFF. The gene calls are TRBV4-1 and TRBJ2-2; 7 nucleotides line up with TRBD2. CDR3 length equals 17 residues. Germline CDR1 MGHRA, CDR2 YSYEKL. V lost 3 bases, J lost 1 base, and 8 bases stayed unmatched.

The chain joins TRBV30 to TRBJ2-1; D is ambiguous. The CDR3 length is 11 residues. The germline gives CDR1 GTSNPN, CDR2 SVGIG (reference sequence). The ends were cut back, 0 bases at V and 9 bases at J, with 6 bases in the middle. DNA for the CDR3: TGTGCCTGGAGTGTTGGCGGTGAGCAGTTCTTC. As protein: CAWSVGGEQFF.

This clone was observed a handful of times. The genes are TRBV2 and TRBJ2-2; D is uncertain. Trimming took 1 base from V and 3 from J, leaving 9 bases between them. Germline CDR1 is SNHLY and CDR2 is FYNNEI. The CDR3 loop spans 15 amino acids. CDR3 in DNA: TGTGCCAGCAGTGAAGTAGTTCTGGACACCGGGGAGCTGTTTTTT. This translates into CASSEVVLDTGELFF.

The genes are TRBV7-3 and TRBJ2-5; TRBD1 might be the D (6 bases). V was pared by 1 base and J by 5 bases, with 17 bases between. Germline V lookup: CDR1 SGHTA, CDR2 FQGTGA. This CDR3 has 16 amino acids. CDR3 sequence (DNA): TGTGCCAGCAGCTTAAGGGGCAGGGGCGGTGTGGAGACCCAGTACTTC. Translated: CASSLRGRGGVETQYF.

V usage is TRBV9 and J usage is TRBJ1-1; possible D gene TRBD1, 5 bases. Germline CDR1 is SGDLS and CDR2 is YYNGEE. Trimming pared 4 bases from V and 1 base from J, leaving 8 bases between. This CDR3 is 13 amino acids long. CDR3 coding DNA: TGTGCCAGCAGCTACCAGGGGAACACTGAAGCTTTCTTT. Protein: CASSYQGNTEAFF.

The rearrangement uses TRBV28 and TRBJ1-2; a possible D gene is TRBD1 (6 bases). V gave up 3 bases and J gave up 5 bases, with 10 bases separating them. The CDR3 runs 13 residues. Germline CDR1 MDHEN, CDR2 SYDVKM. CDR3 nucleotides: TGTGCCAGCAGTTTCGGACAGCCATATGGCTACACCTTC. Translated: CASSFGQPYGYTF.

This chain joins TRBV3-1 (or the pseudogene TRBV3-2) and TRBJ2-1, with a possible D match to TRBD2 (5 bases). From germline, CDR1 is LGHDT and CDR2 YNNKEL (reference sequence). The CDR3 loop spans 17 amino acids. Trimming took 1 base from V and 3 from J, leaving 16 bases between them. The CDR3 bases are TGTGCCAGCAGCCAAGGTACGGCGGAACGGGGCTACAATGAGCAGTTCTTC. Protein product: CASSQGTAERGYNEQFF.

The gene calls are TRBV2 and TRBJ1-5; TRBD1 might be the D (5 bases). Germline V gene sequence: CDR1 SNHLY, CDR2 FYNNEI. This CDR3 is built from 14 residues. V was clipped by 2 bases and J by 2 bases, with 7 bases between them. The CDR3 loop is CASSEWGGNQPQHF. For the CDR3, the DNA is TGTGCCAGCAGTGAATGGGGGGGCAATCAGCCCCAGCATTTT.

The gene calls are TRBV14 and TRBJ2-7; the D gene is possibly TRBD2 (5 bases). Germline loops: CDR1 SGHDN, CDR2 FVKESK. Trimming stripped 1 base from V and 0 bases from J, with 16 bases between. The CDR3 is 17 residues long. CDR3 amino acids: CASSQVSPGFYSYEQYF. The CDR3 coding sequence is TGTGCCAGCAGCCAAGTTTCCCCGGGATTCTACTCCTACGAGCAGTACTTC. Full variable domain (missing parts from reference TRBV14 and TRBJ2-7): EAGVTQFPSHSVIEKGQTVTLRCDPISGHDNLYWYRRVMGKEIKFLLHFVKESKQDESGMPNNRFLAERTGGTYSTLKVQPAELEDSGVYFCASSQVSPGFYSYEQYFGPGTRLTVT.

The CDR3 DNA reads TGTGCCAGCAGCTTGGGAGGGAAGGGTCAGCCCCAGCATTTT. It encodes CASSLGGKGQPQHF. The chain carries TRBV11-2 and TRBJ1-5, with D unresolved. V was clipped by 3 bases and J by 6 bases, with 12 bases between them. The CDR3 consists of 14 residues. Germline V gene lookup returns CDR1 SGHAT and CDR2 FQNNGV.

The chain carries TRBV11-3 and TRBJ2-2; unclear D gene. V was cut by 2 bases and J by 5 bases, with 6 bases left in between. The CDR3 contains 13 residues. CDR1 is SGHNT and CDR2 is YENEEA in the germline V gene. CDR3 in DNA: TGTGCCAGCAGCTTAACTACTACCGGGGAGCTGTTTTTT. Encoded protein: CASSLTTTGELFF.

The CDR3 coding sequence is TGCGCCAGCAGATACAGGGGGCGGAATGAGCAGTTCTTC. It is translated as CASRYRGRNEQFF. The chain carries TRBV23-1 and TRBJ2-1, with TRBD1 identical over 9 bases. TRBV23-1 is recorded as an ORF, its role being uncertain. Trimming at V came to 6 bases and at J to 7 bases, leaving 4 bases not matched to a gene. The CDR3 length is 13 residues.

In its sample, this clone was seen once. The genes are TRBV7-2 and TRBJ1-1; D is possibly TRBD1 (5 bases). From germline, CDR1 is SGHTA and CDR2 FQGNSA. V lost 1 base to trimming and J lost 6 bases, with 9 bases between them. This CDR3 comprises 13 residues. CDR3 bases: TGTGCCAGCAGCTTAGTTGGGGGGGCTGAAGCTTTCTTT. It codes for CASSLVGGAEAFF.

The rearrangement uses TRBV19 and TRBJ1-2; perhaps TRBD1 as D (6 bases). The CDR3 extends over 11 amino acids. Germline V lookup: CDR1 LNHDA, CDR2 SQIVND (reference sequence). V lost 7 bases and J 5 bases, leaving 8 bases between the germline ends. The CDR3, as DNA: TGTGCCAGTACCACAGGGTATGGCTACACCTTC. Protein product: CASTTGYGYTF.

The chain is built from TRBV28 and TRBJ2-2; 9 bases align to TRBD1. Germline V gene sequence: CDR1 MDHEN, CDR2 SYDVKM. Trimming at V came to 0 bases and at J to 4 bases, leaving 3 bases not matched to a gene. The CDR3 is 16 residues long. The CDR3 DNA is TGTGCCAGCAGTTTATGGGACAGGGGACTCACCGGGGAGCTGTTTTTT. This sequence encodes CASSLWDRGLTGELFF.

The chain links TRBV6-4 to TRBJ2-3; D possibly corresponds to TRBD1 (5 bases). This CDR3 comprises 14 residues. Germline-derived CDR1 and CDR2 are MRHNA and SNTAGT. The ends were cut back, 0 bases at V and 1 base at J, with 5 bases in the middle. CDR3 loop: CASSDSGGTDTQYF. The CDR3 region has the DNA TGTGCCAGCAGTGACTCAGGGGGCACAGATACGCAGTATTTT.

The chain has TRBV7-3 and TRBJ2-3, with 10 positions matching TRBD1. Trimming at V came to 5 bases and at J to 5 bases, leaving 10 bases not matched to a gene. The CDR3 has 16 residues. The germline CDR1 and CDR2 sequences are SGHTA and FQGTGA. CDR3 nucleotide sequence: TGTGCCAGCAGCCATACAAGACAGGGGGCAGGAGATACGCAGTATTTT. This encodes CASSHTRQGAGDTQYF.

The gene calls are TRBV2 and TRBJ2-5, with 10 positions matching TRBD2. There are 14 residues in the CDR3. With 4 bases clipped from V and 3 bases from J, the junction kept 2 bases outside the gene matches. Germline CDR1 is SNHLY and CDR2 is FYNNEI. DNA for the CDR3: TGTGCCAGCAGTGGGAGCGGGGGGGAAGAGACCCAGTACTTC. The encoded protein is CASSGSGGEETQYF.

Here the CDR3 reads CASSLSSGRGETQYF. The CDR3 bases are TGTGCCAGCAGCTTATCCTCGGGGAGGGGGGAGACCCAGTACTTC. This chain links TRBV7-2 with TRBJ2-5, with TRBD2 as a possible D gene (7 bases). The germline V gene encodes CDR1 SGHTA and CDR2 FQGNSA. V was shortened by 2 bases and J by 5 bases, with 15 bases between the two germline ends. The CDR3 has 15 residues.

J is TRBJ2-7 and V is TRBV18; 10 nucleotides line up with TRBD1. V lost 6 bases to trimming and J lost 4 bases; unmatched junction nucleotides: 3. The CDR3 extends over 13 amino acids. Germline V gene data show CDR1 as KGHSH and CDR2 as LQKENI. CDR3 DNA: TGTGCCAGCTCGGCGGGACAGGGGTACGAGCAGTACTTC. This encodes CASSAGQGYEQYF.